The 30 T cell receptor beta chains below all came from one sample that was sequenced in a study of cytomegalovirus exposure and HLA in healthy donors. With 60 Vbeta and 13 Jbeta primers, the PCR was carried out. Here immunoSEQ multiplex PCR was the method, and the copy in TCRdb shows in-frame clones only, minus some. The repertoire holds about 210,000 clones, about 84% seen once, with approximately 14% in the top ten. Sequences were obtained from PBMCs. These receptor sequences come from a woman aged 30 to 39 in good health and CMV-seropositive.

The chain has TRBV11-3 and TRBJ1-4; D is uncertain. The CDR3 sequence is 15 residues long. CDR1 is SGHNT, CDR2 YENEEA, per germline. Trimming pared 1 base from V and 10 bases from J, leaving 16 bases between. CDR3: CASSLGTSESGKLFF. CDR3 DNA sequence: TGTGCCAGCAGCTTAGGGACCTCCGAGAGCGGAAAACTGTTTTTT. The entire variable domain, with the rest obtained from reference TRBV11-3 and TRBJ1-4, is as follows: EAGVVQSPRYKIIEKKQPVAFWCNPISGHNTLYWYLQNLGQGPELLIRYENEEAVDDSQLPKDRFSAERLKGVDSTLKIQPAELGDSAVYLCASSLGTSESGKLFFGSGTQLSVL.

The chain's CDR3 is CASSSPRTSGTYEQYF. CDR3 bases: TGTGCCAGCAGTTCCCCCCGGACTAGCGGCACTTACGAGCAGTACTTC. The J gene is TRBJ2-7, the V gene TRBV6-6; 10 nucleotides line up with TRBD2. The CDR3 runs 16 residues. V was pared by 4 bases and J by 4 bases, with 10 bases of the junction left unmatched. In germline, CDR1 is MNHNY, CDR2 SVGAGI (reference sequence).

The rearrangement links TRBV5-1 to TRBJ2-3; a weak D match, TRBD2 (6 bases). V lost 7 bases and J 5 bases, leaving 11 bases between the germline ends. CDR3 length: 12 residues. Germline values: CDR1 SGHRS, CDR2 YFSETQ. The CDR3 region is CASWRGEDTQYF. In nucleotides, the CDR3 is TGCGCCAGCTGGCGGGGCGAAGATACGCAGTATTTT.

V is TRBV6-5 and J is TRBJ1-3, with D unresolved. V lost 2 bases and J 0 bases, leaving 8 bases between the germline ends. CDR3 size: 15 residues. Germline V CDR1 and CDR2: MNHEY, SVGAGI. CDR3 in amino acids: CASSYSGSSGNTIYF. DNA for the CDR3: TGTGCCAGCAGTTACAGCGGGTCCTCTGGAAACACCATATATTTT.

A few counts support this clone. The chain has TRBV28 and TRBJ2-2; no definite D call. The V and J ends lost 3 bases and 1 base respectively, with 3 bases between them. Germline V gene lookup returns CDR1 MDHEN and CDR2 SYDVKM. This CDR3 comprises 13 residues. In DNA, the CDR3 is TGTGCCAGCAGTTTCCAGAACACCGGGGAGCTGTTTTTT. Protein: CASSFQNTGELFF. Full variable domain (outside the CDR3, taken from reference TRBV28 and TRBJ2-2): DVKVTQSSRYLVKRTGEKVFLECVQDMDHENMFWYRQDPGLGLRLIYFSYDVKMKEKGDIPEGYSVSREKKERFSLILESASTNQTSMYLCASSFQNTGELFFGEGSRLTVL.

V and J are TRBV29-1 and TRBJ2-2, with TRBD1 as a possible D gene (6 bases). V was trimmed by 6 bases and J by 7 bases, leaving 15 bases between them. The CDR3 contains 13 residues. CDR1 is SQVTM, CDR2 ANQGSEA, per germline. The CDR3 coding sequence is TGCAGCGTGGCCACAGGGTTTAGCGGGGAGCTGTTTTTT. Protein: CSVATGFSGELFF.

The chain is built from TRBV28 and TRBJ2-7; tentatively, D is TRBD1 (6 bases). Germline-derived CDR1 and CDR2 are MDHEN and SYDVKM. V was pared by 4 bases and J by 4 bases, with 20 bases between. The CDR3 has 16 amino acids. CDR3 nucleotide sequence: TGTGCCAGCAGTTCGGCCCAGGACAGCCCCGGGTACGAGCAGTACTTC. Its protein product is CASSSAQDSPGYEQYF.

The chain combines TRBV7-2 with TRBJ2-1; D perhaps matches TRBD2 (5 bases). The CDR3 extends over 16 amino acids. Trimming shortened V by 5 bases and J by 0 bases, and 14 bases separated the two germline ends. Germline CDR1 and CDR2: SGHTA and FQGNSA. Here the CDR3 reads CASSPIVGSSYNEQFF. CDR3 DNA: TGTGCCAGCAGCCCGATAGTGGGGAGCTCCTACAATGAGCAGTTCTTC.

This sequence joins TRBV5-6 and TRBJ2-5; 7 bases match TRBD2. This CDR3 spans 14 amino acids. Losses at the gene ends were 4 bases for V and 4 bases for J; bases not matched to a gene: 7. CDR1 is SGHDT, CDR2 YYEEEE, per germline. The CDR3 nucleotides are TGTGCCAGCAGCCCGATGACTAGCTTAGAGACCCAGTACTTC. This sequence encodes CASSPMTSLETQYF.

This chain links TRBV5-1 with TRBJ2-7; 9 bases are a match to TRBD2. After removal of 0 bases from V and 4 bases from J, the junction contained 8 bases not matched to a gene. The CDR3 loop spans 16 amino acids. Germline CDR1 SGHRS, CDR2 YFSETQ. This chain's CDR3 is CASSLDGAGGWYEQYF. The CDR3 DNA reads TGCGCCAGCAGCTTGGACGGAGCGGGAGGTTGGTACGAGCAGTACTTC.

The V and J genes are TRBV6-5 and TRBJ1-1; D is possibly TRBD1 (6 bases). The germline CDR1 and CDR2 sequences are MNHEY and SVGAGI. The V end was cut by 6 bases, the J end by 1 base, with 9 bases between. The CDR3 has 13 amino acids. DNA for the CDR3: TGTGCCAGCAGCTCACAGGGGAACACTGAAGCTTTCTTT. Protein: CASSSQGNTEAFF.

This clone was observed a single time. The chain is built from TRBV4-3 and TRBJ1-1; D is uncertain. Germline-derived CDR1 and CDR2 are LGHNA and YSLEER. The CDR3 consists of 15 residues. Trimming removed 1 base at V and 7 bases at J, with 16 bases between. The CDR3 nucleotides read TGCGCCAGCAGCCAAGGGCGGGCGCGGGGAGATGAAGCTTTCTTT. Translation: CASSQGRARGDEAFF.

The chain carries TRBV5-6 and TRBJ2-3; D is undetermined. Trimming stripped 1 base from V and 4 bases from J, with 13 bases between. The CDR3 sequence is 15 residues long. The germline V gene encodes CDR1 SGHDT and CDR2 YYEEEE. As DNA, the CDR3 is TGTGCCAGCAGCTTGAGTCCGAGGATAGCAGATACGCAGTATTTT. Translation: CASSLSPRIADTQYF.

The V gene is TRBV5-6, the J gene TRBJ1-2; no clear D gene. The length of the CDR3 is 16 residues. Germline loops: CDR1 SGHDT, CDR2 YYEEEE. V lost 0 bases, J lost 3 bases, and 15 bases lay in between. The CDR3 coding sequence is TGTGCCAGCAGCTTGGACATTTCCTGGCCCCACTATGGCTACACCTTC. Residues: CASSLDISWPHYGYTF.

The CDR3 region is CASSVGAGTEAFF. The CDR3 bases are TGTGCCAGCAGCGTAGGCGCTGGCACTGAAGCTTTCTTT. The chain carries TRBV9 and TRBJ1-1; D is unresolved. V lost 0 bases and J 4 bases, leaving 7 bases between the germline ends. CDR1 is SGDLS and CDR2 is YYNGEE in the germline V gene. The CDR3 has 13 residues.

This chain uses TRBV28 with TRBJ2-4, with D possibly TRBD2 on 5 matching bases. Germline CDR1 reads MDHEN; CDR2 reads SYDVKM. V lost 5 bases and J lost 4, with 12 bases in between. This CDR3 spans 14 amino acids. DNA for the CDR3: TGTGCCAGCAGTCCCCCGGGGTCGAAAAACATTCAGTACTTC. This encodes CASSPPGSKNIQYF.

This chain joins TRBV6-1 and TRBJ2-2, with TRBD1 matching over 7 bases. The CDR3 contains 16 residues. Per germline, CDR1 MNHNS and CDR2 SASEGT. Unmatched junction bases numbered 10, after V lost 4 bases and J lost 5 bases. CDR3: CASSVGQSRTTGELFF. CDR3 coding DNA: TGTGCCAGCAGTGTGGGACAGAGCCGAACAACCGGGGAGCTGTTTTTT.

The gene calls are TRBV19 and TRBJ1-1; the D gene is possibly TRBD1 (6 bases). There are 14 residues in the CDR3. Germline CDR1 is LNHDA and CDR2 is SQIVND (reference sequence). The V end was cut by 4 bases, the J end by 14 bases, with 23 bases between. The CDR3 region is CASSRERDTEAWFF. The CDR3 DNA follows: TGTGCCAGTAGTAGAGAACGGGACACTGAGGCTTGGTTCTTT.

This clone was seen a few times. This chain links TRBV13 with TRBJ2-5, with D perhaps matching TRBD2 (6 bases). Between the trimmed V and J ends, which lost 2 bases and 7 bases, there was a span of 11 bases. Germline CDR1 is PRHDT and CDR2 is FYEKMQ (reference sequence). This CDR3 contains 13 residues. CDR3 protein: CASSLWGDGTQYF. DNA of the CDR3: TGTGCCAGCAGCTTATGGGGGGACGGGACCCAGTACTTC.

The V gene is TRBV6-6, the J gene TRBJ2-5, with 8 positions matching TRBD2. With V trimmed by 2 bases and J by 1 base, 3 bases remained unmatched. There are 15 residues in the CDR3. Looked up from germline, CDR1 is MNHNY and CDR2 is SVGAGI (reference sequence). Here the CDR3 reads CASSYRRGAQETQYF. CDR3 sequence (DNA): TGTGCCAGCAGTTACCGGCGGGGGGCCCAAGAGACCCAGTACTTC.

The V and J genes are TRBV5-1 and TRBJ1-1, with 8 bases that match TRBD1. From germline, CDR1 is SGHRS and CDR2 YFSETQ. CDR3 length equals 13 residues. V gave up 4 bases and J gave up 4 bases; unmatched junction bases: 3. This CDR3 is CASSPGQATEAFF. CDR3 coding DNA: TGCGCCAGCAGCCCGGGACAGGCCACTGAAGCTTTCTTT.

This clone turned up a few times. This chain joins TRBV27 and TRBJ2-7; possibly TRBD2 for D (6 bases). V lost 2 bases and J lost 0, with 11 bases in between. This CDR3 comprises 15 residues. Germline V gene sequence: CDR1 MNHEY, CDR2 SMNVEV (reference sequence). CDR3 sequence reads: CASSLVGRSSYEQYF. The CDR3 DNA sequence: TGTGCCAGCAGTTTAGTGGGGAGGAGCTCCTACGAGCAGTACTTC.

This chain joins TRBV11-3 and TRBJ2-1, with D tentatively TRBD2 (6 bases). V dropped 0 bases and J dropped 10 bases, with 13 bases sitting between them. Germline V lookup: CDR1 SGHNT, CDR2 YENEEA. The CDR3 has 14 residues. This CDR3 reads CASSLDPAGREQFF. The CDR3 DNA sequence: TGTGCCAGCAGCTTAGATCCGGCGGGAAGGGAGCAGTTCTTC.

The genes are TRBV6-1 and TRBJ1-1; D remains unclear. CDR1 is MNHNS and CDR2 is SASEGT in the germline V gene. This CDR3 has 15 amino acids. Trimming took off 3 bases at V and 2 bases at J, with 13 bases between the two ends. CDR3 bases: TGTGCCAGCAGTGACTTCAACAGTGCAAACACTGAAGCTTTCTTT. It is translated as CASSDFNSANTEAFF.

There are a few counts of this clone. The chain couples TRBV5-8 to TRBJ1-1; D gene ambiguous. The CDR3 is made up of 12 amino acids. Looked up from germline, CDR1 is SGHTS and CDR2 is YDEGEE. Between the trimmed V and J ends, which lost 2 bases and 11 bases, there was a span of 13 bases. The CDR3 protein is CASSFGPLGAFF. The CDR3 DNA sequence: TGTGCCAGCAGCTTTGGGCCCCTTGGGGCTTTCTTT.

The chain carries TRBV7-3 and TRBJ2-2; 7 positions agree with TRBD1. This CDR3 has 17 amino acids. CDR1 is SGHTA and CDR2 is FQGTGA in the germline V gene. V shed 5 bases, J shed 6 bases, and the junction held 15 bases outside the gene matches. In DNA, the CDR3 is TGTGCCAGCAGCCCCCAGACAGGGTACGAGGGACCCGGGGAGCTGTTTTTT. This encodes CASSPQTGYEGPGELFF.

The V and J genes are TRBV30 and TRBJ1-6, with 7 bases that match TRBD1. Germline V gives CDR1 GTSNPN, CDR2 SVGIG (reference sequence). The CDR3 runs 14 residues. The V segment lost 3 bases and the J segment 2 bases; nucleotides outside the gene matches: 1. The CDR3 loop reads CAWRDRTYNSPLHF. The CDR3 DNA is TGTGCCTGGAGGGACAGGACCTATAATTCACCCCTCCACTTT.

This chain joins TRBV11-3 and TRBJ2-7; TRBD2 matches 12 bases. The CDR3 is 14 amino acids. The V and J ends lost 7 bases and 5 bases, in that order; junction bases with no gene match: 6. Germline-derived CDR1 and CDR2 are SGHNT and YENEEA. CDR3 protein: CASTPTSGSHEQYF. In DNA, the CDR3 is TGTGCCAGCACCCCGACTAGCGGGAGCCACGAGCAGTACTTC.

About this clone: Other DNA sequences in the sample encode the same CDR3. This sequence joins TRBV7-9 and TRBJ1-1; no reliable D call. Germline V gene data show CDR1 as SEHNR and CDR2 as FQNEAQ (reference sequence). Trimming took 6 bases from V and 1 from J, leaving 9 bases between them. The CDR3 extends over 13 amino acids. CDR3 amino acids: CASSLEGNTEAFF. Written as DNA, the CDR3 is TGTGCCAGCAGTCTAGAAGGGAACACTGAAGCTTTCTTT.

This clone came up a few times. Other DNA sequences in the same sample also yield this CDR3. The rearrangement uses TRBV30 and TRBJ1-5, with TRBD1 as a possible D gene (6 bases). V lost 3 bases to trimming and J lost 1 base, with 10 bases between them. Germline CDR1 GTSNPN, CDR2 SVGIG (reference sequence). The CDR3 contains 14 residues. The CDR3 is CAWSRGQSNQPQHF. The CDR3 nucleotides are TGTGCCTGGAGCCGAGGACAGAGCAATCAGCCCCAGCATTTT.